This T cell receptor beta chain was retrieved from a study of cytomegalovirus exposure and HLA in healthy donors. General study points: TCR beta sequences numbering 15,000 to 20,000 were associated with HLA alleles at 0.05 false discovery rate in a later analysis. It was reported that the classifier diagnosed cytomegalovirus status with high specificity and sensitivity in both the original and validation cohorts. TCR beta chains numbering some 160 were designated cytomegalovirus-associated.

The PCR ran on 60 Vbeta and 13 Jbeta primers. Data came from immunoSEQ multiplex PCR; TCRdb stores just in-frame clones and leaves some out. The table lists about 240,000 clones, roughly 87% of them singletons. Note on this clone: Its antigen is unidentified.

CDR3 size: 16 residues. J lost 3 bases, V lost 4 bases, and 4 bases had no gene match. From germline, CDR1 is SGHRS and CDR2 YFSETQ. The sample taken for sequencing was PBMCs. The chain combines TRBV5-1 with TRBJ2-2; 12 bases are shared with TRBD1. This sequence originates from a woman between 40 and 50 years old in good health and CMV-seropositive. CDR3 loop: CASSAGQGADTGELFF. DNA for the CDR3: TGCGCCAGCAGCGCGGGACAGGGGGCGGACACCGGGGAGCTGTTTTTT.